Described below is a single TCR beta chain sequence and its context. The target antigen is unknown. Primers included in the PCR were 60 Vbeta and 13 Jbeta primers. Per the authors' pipeline: Later analysis identified 80 million to 90 million unique TCR beta chains, about 10 million shared. Measured with immunoSEQ multiplex PCR; TCRdb has only the in-frame clones, and not every one. V and J calls and clone size are copied from that table; D and trimming were computed from the DNA. In the table there are about 55,000 clones, about 76% of which are singletons. Germline CDR1 KGHSH, CDR2 LQKENI. The CDR3 runs 16 residues. Trimming cost V 0 bases and J 2 bases, with 10 bases left between them. The data were obtained in a study of cytomegalovirus exposure and HLA in healthy donors. Study-wide results and caveats: A later analysis linked a missense DCLRE1C variant to TCR beta V- and J-gene trimming. A few chains tied to CMV proved CMV antigen-specific in vitro.

It was healthy bone marrow donors who served as donors. This TCR came from a female donor in good health and CMV-seronegative. Material: PBMCs. This chain connects TRBV18 to TRBJ2-2; TRBD1 is a possible D gene (5 bases). The CDR3 spells CASSPPSTVNTGELFF. CDR3 DNA sequence: TGTGCCAGCTCACCACCGTCGACAGTCAACACCGGGGAGCTGTTTTTT. The complete variable domain, with remaining parts taken from reference TRBV18 and TRBJ2-2, reads NAGVMQNPRHLVRRRGQEARLRCSPMKGHSHVYWYRQLPEEGLKFMVYLQKENIIDESGMPKERFSAEFPKEGPSILRIQQVVRGDSAAYFCASSPPSTVNTGELFFGEGSRLTVL.